Each of the 13 T cell receptor beta chains below was sequenced from the same sample in a study of blood T cell repertoires in COVID-19. Sequenced by immunoSEQ multiplex PCR; TCRdb stores in-frame clones only, minus some. The repertoire holds 90,000 to 120,000 clones, with roughly 83% as singletons. Sample: peripheral blood. These receptors were taken from a woman of 80 years or more with active or convalescent COVID-19.

The V and J genes are TRBV2 and TRBJ1-2; D perhaps matches TRBD1 (5 bases). The V and J ends lost 10 bases and 5 bases respectively, with 11 bases between them. CDR3 length: 11 amino acids. The germline gives CDR1 SNHLY, CDR2 FYNNEI. For the CDR3, the DNA is TGTGCCACCTGGGGGACTTATGGCTACACCTTC. It encodes CATWGTYGYTF.

The V call is TRBV15, the J call TRBJ2-7; TRBD1 matches 7 bases. The V gene end was trimmed by 1 base and the J gene end by 2 bases; junction bases not matched to a gene: 5. The germline V gene encodes CDR1 LNHNV and CDR2 YYDKDF (reference sequence). The CDR3 covers 15 residues. The CDR3 reads CATSRGQGRTYEQYF. CDR3 DNA: TGTGCCACCAGCAGAGGACAGGGCCGGACCTACGAGCAGTACTTC.

V gene TRBV6-2 or TRBV6-3 combines with J gene TRBJ1-5, with 7 positions matching TRBD1. V trimming: 0 bases; J trimming: 0 bases; junction bases outside the gene matches: 8. CDR1 is MNHEY and CDR2 is SVGEGT in the germline V gene. The CDR3 consists of 18 residues. DNA of the CDR3: TGTGCCAGCAGTTACTCTTCCCACAGGGGAAATAGCAATCAGCCCCAGCATTTT. Amino acid sequence: CASSYSSHRGNSNQPQHF.

The rearrangement joins TRBV13 to TRBJ2-5; TRBD1 matches at 9 bases. The CDR3 runs 16 residues. With 4 bases clipped from V and 5 bases from J, the junction kept 11 bases outside the gene matches. CDR1 and CDR2 from the germline V gene are PRHDT and FYEKMQ (reference sequence). The CDR3 region is CASSSKAGTGQETQYF. The CDR3 DNA reads TGTGCCAGCAGCTCGAAGGCAGGGACAGGGCAGGAGACCCAGTACTTC.

This rearrangement joins TRBV19 to TRBJ1-2; 8 bases agree with TRBD1. After removal of 10 bases from V and 7 bases from J, the junction contained 11 bases not matched to a gene. The CDR3 is 13 amino acids. The germline gives CDR1 LNHDA, CDR2 SQIVND (reference sequence). CDR3 residues: CATLQGGIGGYTF. The CDR3 DNA reads as TGTGCCACATTACAGGGGGGGATTGGTGGCTACACCTTC.

This CDR3 reads CASSPGQITNYGYTF. Written as DNA, the CDR3 is TGTGCCAGCAGCCCCGGACAGATAACTAACTATGGCTACACCTTC. V is TRBV7-2 and J is TRBJ1-2; tentative D call: TRBD1 (6 bases). This CDR3 spans 15 amino acids. Trimming pared 5 bases from V and 0 bases from J, leaving 13 bases between. The germline V gene encodes CDR1 SGHTA and CDR2 FQGNSA.

This chain connects TRBV27 to TRBJ2-5, with 8 bases matching TRBD1. The CDR3 is 14 amino acids. V dropped 3 bases and J dropped 5; count of bases not matched to a gene: 5. Germline V gives CDR1 MNHEY, CDR2 SMNVEV (reference sequence). This CDR3 reads CASSFSGGWETQYF. The CDR3 nucleotides are TGTGCCAGCAGTTTTTCAGGGGGCTGGGAGACCCAGTACTTC.

The chain recombines TRBV2 with TRBJ1-1, with a tentative D call TRBD1 (5 bases). The germline V gene encodes CDR1 SNHLY and CDR2 FYNNEI. This CDR3 spans 14 amino acids. V gave up 4 bases and J gave up 1 base, with 10 bases separating them. CDR3 in amino acids: CASSGGTTNTEAFF. Written as DNA, the CDR3 is TGTGCCAGCAGTGGCGGGACCACGAACACTGAAGCTTTCTTT.

The chain carries TRBV19 and TRBJ1-1; D possibly corresponds to TRBD1 (6 bases). The CDR3 consists of 14 residues. V was clipped by 7 bases and J by 7 bases, with 19 bases between them. CDR1 is LNHDA and CDR2 is SQIVND in the germline V gene (reference sequence). CDR3 loop: CASTNWGGRGEAFF. DNA for the CDR3: TGTGCCAGTACTAATTGGGGGGGCCGAGGTGAAGCTTTCTTT.

V and J are TRBV5-6 and TRBJ1-1; a possible D gene is TRBD1 (5 bases). Germline V gene lookup returns CDR1 SGHDT and CDR2 YYEEEE. With 4 bases removed from V and 3 bases from J, the gap between germline ends came to 19 bases. This CDR3 has 16 residues. This CDR3 is CASSPLLQADYTEAFF. The CDR3 coding sequence is TGTGCCAGCAGCCCGCTGCTACAGGCCGATTACACTGAAGCTTTCTTT. Supplemented by reference TRBV5-6 and TRBJ1-1, the full variable domain reads DAGVTQSPTHLIKTRGQQVTLRCSPKSGHDTVSWYQQALGQGPQFIFQYYEEEERQRGNFPDRFSGHQFPNYSSELNVNALLLGDSALYLCASSPLLQADYTEAFFGQGTRLTVV.

The rearrangement uses TRBV2 and TRBJ2-2, with 8 bases identical to TRBD2. CDR3 length equals 14 residues. CDR1 and CDR2 from the germline V gene are SNHLY and FYNNEI. J was trimmed by 3 bases and V by 10 bases; bases with no gene match: 7. The CDR3 region is CATHRRGDTGELFF. In DNA form, the CDR3 reads TGTGCCACCCACCGGCGGGGGGACACCGGGGAGCTGTTTTTT.

The chain uses TRBV6-5 and TRBJ1-1; D call uncertain. The germline gives CDR1 MNHEY, CDR2 SVGAGI. There are 15 residues in the CDR3. The V end was cut by 0 bases, the J end by 1 base, with 9 bases between. CDR3 in amino acids: CASSYSRATNTEAFF. Here the CDR3 DNA reads TGTGCCAGCAGTTACTCGCGGGCAACGAACACTGAAGCTTTCTTT.

This chain joins TRBV30 and TRBJ1-1, with TRBD1 matching over 7 bases. V lost 3 bases and J lost 10; bases outside the gene matches: 8. This CDR3 contains 12 residues. The V gene's germline CDR1 is GTSNPN and CDR2 SVGIG (reference sequence). CDR3 nucleotide sequence: TGTGCCTGGAGGAGTAATGCAGGGGGAGCTTTCTTT. Amino acids: CAWRSNAGGAFF.